These 19 T cell receptor beta chains were sequenced from one sample in a study of Graves' ophthalmopathy and Graves' hyperthyroidism. The TCR beta CDR3 regions underwent amplification from RNA transcripts. Scientists carried out first-round RT-PCR using HTBI primers and then a second-round multiplex PCR. TCRdb recomputed calls from the multiplex PCR reads with MiXCR, one row per CDR3 protein. The profile covers around 600,000 distinct CDR3 sequences, with roughly two fifths appearing a single time and over 2.5% taken by the ten largest. Sequencing was performed on peripheral blood. The receptors were sampled from an adult man with Graves' ophthalmopathy.

In its sample, this clonotype was seen a few times. The rearrangement uses TRBV19 and TRBJ2-2; 10 bases agree with TRBD1. Germline CDR1 and CDR2: LNHDA and SQIVND (reference sequence). CDR3 size: 17 residues. V was clipped by 9 bases and J by 6 bases; unmatched bases: 16. The CDR3 reads CARTGPGTGDRAGELFF. CDR3 nucleotide sequence: TGTGCCAGGACCGGTCCCGGGACAGGGGATCGCGCCGGGGAGCTGTTTTTT.

In this sample, this clonotype turned up many times. This chain uses TRBV29-1 with TRBJ1-1, with 8 bases lining up with TRBD1. Trimming cost V 0 bases and J 0 bases; bases outside gene matches: 9. The CDR3 consists of 17 residues. CDR1 and CDR2 (germline): SQVTM, ANQGSEA. The chain's CDR3 is CSVEDYSRGRVNTEAFF. CDR3 in DNA: TGCAGCGTTGAAGATTATAGCAGGGGGCGGGTGAACACTGAAGCTTTCTTT.

This sequence joins TRBV29-1 and TRBJ1-1; no clear D. The V gene's germline CDR1 is SQVTM and CDR2 ANQGSEA. Trimming pared 7 bases from V and 0 bases from J, leaving 12 bases between. The CDR3 spans 13 residues. The CDR3 sequence: CSDNQDMNTEAFF. DNA of the CDR3: TGCAGCGACAACCAGGATATGAACACTGAAGCTTTCTTT.

About this clonotype: The limits of the CDR3 on the DNA are not certain, so only TCRdb's listed CDR3 is given. This sequence joins TRBV7-6 and TRBJ2-6; the DNA was not compared with TRBD1, the D call given in the table. Both ends counted, the CDR3 spans 20 residues. CDR1 and CDR2 from the germline V gene are SGHVS and FNYEAQ. CDR3 sequence reads: CASSLAQDRGLHFGANVLTF.

V and J are TRBV7-3 and TRBJ2-5; possibly TRBD1 for D (6 bases). V was pared by 4 bases and J by 5 bases, with 11 bases between. The V gene's germline CDR1 is SGHTA and CDR2 FQGTGA. The CDR3 is made up of 13 amino acids. The CDR3 loop reads CASSSTGTETQYF. For the CDR3, the DNA is TGTGCCAGCAGCTCAACAGGGACGGAGACCCAGTACTTC.

This clonotype appeared once. The rearrangement links TRBV5-1 to TRBJ2-7; D is possibly TRBD2 (5 bases). Trimming took 6 bases from V and 5 from J, leaving 15 bases between them. Germline V gene sequence: CDR1 SGHRS, CDR2 YFSETQ. The CDR3 extends over 13 amino acids. The CDR3 bases are TGCGCCAGCACCGAGCGGTTCGGCGACGAGCAGTACTTC. As protein: CASTERFGDEQYF.

This clonotype is a singleton in its sample. The junction differs from germline at one of its ends, possibly a read error. The chain is built from TRBV19 and TRBJ1-2; tentative D call: TRBD1 (6 bases). CDR3 length: 15 amino acids. In germline, CDR1 is LNHDA, CDR2 SQIVND (reference sequence). The CDR3 DNA reads as TGCGCCAGCAGGCCCGGGACAAGCGCTAACTATGGCTACACCTTC. It yields the protein CASRPGTSANYGYTF.

The chain combines TRBV2 with TRBJ1-3; D perhaps matches TRBD1 (5 bases). Germline values: CDR1 SNHLY, CDR2 FYNNEI. This CDR3 is built from 17 residues. With 1 base removed from V and 0 bases from J, the gap between germline ends came to 13 bases. The CDR3 nucleotides read TGTGCCAGCAGTGAAGTAGGGGTCACGAGCTCTGGAAACACCATATATTTT. Protein: CASSEVGVTSSGNTIYF.

The chain recombines TRBV30 with TRBJ2-2, with 11 bases that match TRBD2. Trimming took 0 bases from V and 3 from J; bases not matched to a gene: 0. Germline lookup yields CDR1 GTSNPN and CDR2 SVGIG (reference sequence). The CDR3 spans 15 residues. DNA of the CDR3: TGTGCCTGGAGTGTACTAGCGGGAGACACCGGGGAGCTGTTTTTT. Its protein is CAWSVLAGDTGELFF.

The J gene is TRBJ1-4, the V gene TRBV20-1, with a tentative D call TRBD1 (6 bases). CDR3 size: 13 residues. Germline-derived CDR1 and CDR2 are DFQATT and SNEGSKA (reference sequence). V lost 5 bases, J lost 1 base, and 8 bases lay in between. The CDR3 loop is CSAVQGTNEKLFF. The CDR3 DNA reads as TGCAGTGCTGTACAGGGAACTAATGAAAAACTGTTTTTT.

The chain is built from TRBV2 and TRBJ1-6, with D tentatively TRBD1 (6 bases). V lost 3 bases, J lost 7 bases, and 13 bases lay in between. The germline V gene encodes CDR1 SNHLY and CDR2 FYNNEI. The CDR3 covers 15 residues. CDR3 amino acids: CASSEDSNSNSPLHF. CDR3 DNA: TGTGCCAGCAGTGAGGACAGTAATTCAAATTCACCCCTCCACTTT.

The chain links TRBV20-1 to TRBJ2-7; TRBD2 agrees at 12 bases. V lost 3 bases, J lost 5 bases, and 8 bases stayed unmatched. Looked up from germline, CDR1 is DFQATT and CDR2 is SNEGSKA (reference sequence). The CDR3 has 15 amino acids. In nucleotides, the CDR3 is TGCAGTGCTAGGACTAGCGGGAGTAGAATTAACGAGCAGTACTTC. Translation gives CSARTSGSRINEQYF.

This clonotype has at least ten counts. The chain employs TRBV5-1 and TRBJ2-2; the D gene is possibly TRBD2 (6 bases). The V gene lost 1 base and the J gene lost 4 bases, with 11 bases spanning the gap. The CDR3 runs to 15 residues. The germline gives CDR1 SGHRS, CDR2 YFSETQ. The DNA for the CDR3 is TGCGCCAGCAGCTTGACACTAGCCCTCACCGGGGAGCTGTTTTTT. It yields the protein CASSLTLALTGELFF.

Comment on this clonotype: A much larger clone differs from this one at a single base, so this may be a read error. The missing conserved phenylalanine or tryptophan at the end of this CDR3 makes a read error likely. The chain couples TRBV7-8 to TRBJ1-2, with TRBD1 identical over 7 bases. Germline CDR1 reads SGHVS; CDR2 reads FQNEAQ. The J segment lost 8 bases and the V segment lost 5 bases, leaving 14 bases of the junction unmatched. There are 15 residues in the CDR3. CDR3 amino acids: CASSPRDSSVGGYTL. The CDR3 DNA is TGTGCCAGCAGCCCCCGGGACAGCTCGGTGGGGGGCTACACCTTA.

This clonotype was seen ten or more times. The chain links TRBV5-1 to TRBJ2-5; D uncertain. This CDR3 region has 15 residues. In germline, CDR1 is SGHRS, CDR2 YFSETQ. The V end was cut by 4 bases, the J end by 2 bases, with 15 bases between. CDR3 protein: CASSRSGNGQETQYF. In nucleotides, the CDR3 is TGCGCCAGCAGCCGGAGTGGAAATGGGCAAGAGACCCAGTACTTC.

The genes are TRBV3-1 and TRBJ2-2, with 7 bases lining up with TRBD1. The CDR3 is 16 residues long. Germline CDR1 reads LGHDT; CDR2 reads YNNKEL (reference sequence). Losses at the gene ends were 1 base for V and 7 bases for J; bases not matched to a gene: 9. The CDR3 DNA reads TGTGCCAGCAGCCAAGGGGCGAGGGGGCCTATCGGGGAGCTGTTTTTT. It specifies CASSQGARGPIGELFF. The variable domain in full, completed from reference TRBV3-1 and TRBJ2-2, reads DTAVSQTPKYLVTQMGNDKSIKCEQNLGHDTMYWYKQDSKKFLKIMFSYNNKELIINETVPNRFSPKSPDKAHLNLHINSLELGDSAVYFCASSQGARGPIGELFFGEGSRLTVL.

V is TRBV12-3 or TRBV12-4 and J is TRBJ1-3, with D maybe TRBD1 (5 bases). The V end was cut by 4 bases, the J end by 0 bases, with 13 bases between. CDR3 length equals 16 residues. The chain's CDR3 is CASSYSGDPSGNTIYF. DNA of the CDR3: TGTGCCAGCAGTTACTCGGGGGACCCCTCTGGAAACACCATATATTTT.

This rearrangement joins TRBV5-5 to TRBJ2-7; D uncertain. Germline V lookup: CDR1 SGHKS, CDR2 YYEKEE (reference sequence). Deletions cut 3 bases from V and 3 bases from J, with 7 bases between. The CDR3 runs 12 residues. As DNA, the CDR3 is TGTGCCAGCAGCTCTCCCCGCTACGAGCAGTACTTC. Protein: CASSSPRYEQYF.

At least ten counts were recorded for this clonotype. The chain combines TRBV12-3 or TRBV12-4 with TRBJ1-1; TRBD1 might be the D (5 bases). Trimming took off 6 bases at V and 5 bases at J, with 19 bases between the two ends. There are 15 residues in the CDR3. The CDR3 nucleotides are TGTGCCAGCAGAGCCCAAGAGGGGAAGGGGACTGAAGCTTTCTTT. Amino acid sequence: CASRAQEGKGTEAFF.